These T cell receptor beta chains were read from a single sample in a study of Tregs in tolerant kidney transplant recipients. TCRdb keeps only in-frame clones here, not all; method: immunoSEQ multiplex PCR. The sample lists around 78,000 clones, under 95% occurring once. This specimen was Tregs from blood, taken before the transplant. The receptors here all came from a human donor who received a combined kidney and bone marrow transplant. Both conserved end residues are part of each CDR3. Each record gives: clone size, D gene, J gene, V gene, CDR3 protein, CDR3 DNA. The D gene is left open where the match is weak. Clone size is shown for a subset of rows, as once, few, many or a class of expanded clone.

once TRBD2 TRBJ2-1 TRBV15 CATSRQTGTSAYNEQFF TGTGCCACCAGCAGACAAACCGGGACTAGCGCCTACAATGAGCAGTTCTTC
NA NA TRBJ1-2 TRBV10-3 CASTFDRNQGANYGYTF TGTGCCTCAACATTTGACAGGAATCAAGGGGCTAACTATGGCTACACCTTC
NA TRBD1 TRBJ1-1 TRBV6-5 CASSSPGGNTEAFF TGTGCCAGCAGTTCCCCAGGGGGGAACACTGAAGCTTTCTTT
NA NA TRBJ1-4 TRBV2 CASSPDTHGVEKLFF TGTGCCAGCAGTCCAGATACTCACGGGGTTGAAAAACTGTTTTTT
few NA TRBJ1-2 TRBV2 CASSDYGYTF TGTGCCAGCAGTGACTATGGCTACACCTTC
once TRBD2 TRBJ2-1 TRBV19 CASRGLAGGSQFF TGTGCCAGTAGGGGGTTAGCGGGAGGATCCCAGTTCTTC
NA TRBD2 TRBJ2-7 TRBV29-1 CSVEGLAGTYEQYF TGCAGCGTTGAAGGACTAGCGGGAACCTACGAGCAGTACTTC
NA NA TRBJ1-1 TRBV5-6 CASSLGWGWGDTEAFF TGTGCCAGCAGCTTGGGCTGGGGTTGGGGTGACACTGAAGCTTTCTTT
NA TRBD2 TRBJ2-7 TRBV27 CASSLVASGRYYEQYF TGTGCCAGCAGTTTAGTTGCTAGCGGGAGGTACTACGAGCAGTACTTC
once TRBD2 TRBJ2-3 TRBV4-1 CASSQEGLAAGTQYF TGCGCCAGCAGCCAAGAGGGACTAGCGGCAGGTACGCAGTATTTT
NA TRBD1 TRBJ1-2 TRBV28 CASSISRGRVYGYTF TGTGCCAGCAGTATATCCAGGGGGCGCGTATATGGCTACACCTTC
NA TRBD2 TRBJ2-3 TRBV15 CATSRSGRTDTQYF TGTGCCACCAGCAGAAGCGGGAGAACAGATACGCAGTATTTT
NA NA TRBJ2-7 TRBV28 CASSHSKRAGYEQYF TGTGCCAGCAGCCATTCTAAGCGGGCCGGATACGAGCAGTACTTC
NA TRBD2 TRBJ2-1 TRBV28 CASSASGSGGEQFF TGTGCCAGCAGTGCTAGCGGGAGTGGGGGTGAGCAGTTCTTC
NA TRBD2 TRBJ2-5 TRBV19 CASSIGGGSYQETQYF TGTGCCAGTAGTATCGGTGGCGGGAGTTATCAAGAGACCCAGTACTTC